One sample yielded the 2 T cell receptor beta chains listed below, sequenced in a study of T-cell reconstitution after alpha-beta-depleted transplantation in children. Library preparation (for TCRbeta) was performed with unique molecular identifiers. TCRdb called the PCR reads again in MiXCR, with one record for every CDR3 protein. The sample shows about 580,000 distinct CDR3 sequences, more than 20% of them seen only once. Specimen: PBMCs, mostly from graft donor cells, collected 360 days after TCRalphabeta/CD19-depleted stem cell transplant. The receptors come from a boy younger than two who had a stem cell transplant for acute myeloid leukemia, so the T cells may come from the graft donor.

The chain combines TRBV13 with TRBJ2-3, with D unresolved. This CDR3 comprises 11 residues. Germline CDR1 PRHDT, CDR2 FYEKMQ (reference sequence). V was cut by 4 bases and J by 9 bases, with 8 bases left in between. CDR3 nucleotide sequence: TGTGCCAGCAGCTCGTTACAGACGCAGTATTTT. This encodes CASSSLQTQYF. Full variable domain (remainder filled in from reference TRBV13 and TRBJ2-3): AAGVIQSPRHLIKEKRETATLKCYPIPRHDTVYWYQQGPGQDPQFLISFYEKMQSDKGSIPDRFSAQQFSDYHSELNMSSLELGDSALYFCASSSLQTQYFGPGTRLTVL.

With regard to this clonotype: Since a much larger clone is just one base distant, this may be a read error. V is TRBV7-9 and J is TRBJ2-7; D gene unclear. Germline CDR1 and CDR2: SEHNR and FQNEAQ (reference sequence). Trimming left V 2 bases short and J 6 bases short, with 11 bases between. The CDR3 has 13 amino acids. The CDR3 is CASSLSSVAEQYF. CDR3 coding DNA: TGTGCCAGCAGCTTAAGCAGTGTTGCCGAGCAGTACTTC.